This T cell receptor beta chain was sequenced in a study of T-cell reconstitution after alpha-beta-depleted transplantation in children. A TCRbeta library incorporating unique molecular identifiers was prepared. TCRdb recomputed calls from the PCR reads with MiXCR, one row per CDR3 protein. There are about 500,000 distinct CDR3 sequences in the sample; 30% to 35% occur only once, and 2% to 2.5% lies in the top ten. The CDR3 is 14 amino acids. Germline V lookup: CDR1 LNHNV, CDR2 YYDKDF (reference sequence). V was pared by 0 bases and J by 5 bases, with 11 bases between. The rearrangement joins TRBV15 to TRBJ2-7; no clear D gene. This TCR was sampled from a human donor who donated a stem cell graft to a child with aplastic anemia. This specimen was PBMCs from the stem cell graft donor, taken from the stem cell graft. Here the CDR3 reads CATSRETVWDEQYF. CDR3 in DNA: TGTGCCACCAGCAGAGAGACGGTCTGGGACGAGCAGTACTTC. The whole variable domain, remainder taken from reference TRBV15 and TRBJ2-7, is DAMVIQNPRYQVTQFGKPVTLSCSQTLNHNVMYWYQQKSSQAPKLLFHYYDKDFNNEADTPDNFQSRRPNTSFCFLDIRSPGLGDTAMYLCATSRETVWDEQYFGPGTRLTVT.